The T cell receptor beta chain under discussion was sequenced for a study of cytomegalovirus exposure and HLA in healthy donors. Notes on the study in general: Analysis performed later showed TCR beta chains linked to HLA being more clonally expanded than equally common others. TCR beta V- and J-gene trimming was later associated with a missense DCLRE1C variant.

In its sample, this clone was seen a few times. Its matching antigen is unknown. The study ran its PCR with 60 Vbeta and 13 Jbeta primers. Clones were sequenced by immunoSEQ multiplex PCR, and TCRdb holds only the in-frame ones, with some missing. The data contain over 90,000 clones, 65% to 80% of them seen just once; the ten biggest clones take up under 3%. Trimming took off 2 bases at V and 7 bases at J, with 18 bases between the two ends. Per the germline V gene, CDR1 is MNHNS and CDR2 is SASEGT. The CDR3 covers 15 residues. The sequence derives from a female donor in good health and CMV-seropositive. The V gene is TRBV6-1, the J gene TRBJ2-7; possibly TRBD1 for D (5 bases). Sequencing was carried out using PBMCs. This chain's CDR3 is CASSEHRNLPGEQYF. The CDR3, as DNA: TGTGCCAGCAGTGAACACAGGAACCTCCCCGGGGAGCAGTACTTC.